Shown below are 4 T cell receptor beta chains from a single sample sequenced in a study of cytomegalovirus exposure and HLA in healthy donors. In the PCR, 60 Vbeta and 13 Jbeta primers were used. TCRdb's copy holds only in-frame clones and misses some; the assay was immunoSEQ multiplex PCR. The sample holds 40,000 to 55,000 clones, around three quarters seen once. Sample: PBMCs. The source is a man aged 25 to 40 in good health and CMV-seropositive.

The chain has TRBV11-2 and TRBJ2-1; possible D gene TRBD1, 6 bases. V was clipped by 1 base and J by 10 bases, with 14 bases between them. The CDR3 extends over 14 amino acids. CDR1 is SGHAT and CDR2 is FQNNGV in the germline V gene. The CDR3 nucleotides read TGTGCCAGCAGCTTAGTACCGGCAGGGGACGAGCAGTTCTTC. Residues: CASSLVPAGDEQFF.

The chain links TRBV5-4 to TRBJ2-3, with TRBD2 matching over 8 bases. J gave up 0 bases and V 4 bases, and 7 bases lay outside the gene matches. The CDR3 is made up of 16 amino acids. CDR1 and CDR2 (germline): SGHNT, YYREEE (reference sequence). CDR3 bases: TGTGCCAGCAGCCAGCCTAGCGGGTGGAGCACAGATACGCAGTATTTT. It specifies CASSQPSGWSTDTQYF.

The chain is built from TRBV6-1 and TRBJ2-7; 10 bases line up with TRBD1. CDR1 is MNHNS, CDR2 SASEGT, per germline. The V gene end was trimmed by 2 bases and the J gene end by 6 bases; junction bases not matched to a gene: 7. The CDR3 sequence is 15 residues long. The CDR3 spells CASSESRTGGAEQYF. CDR3 in DNA: TGTGCCAGCAGTGAATCGAGGACAGGGGGAGCCGAGCAGTACTTC.

This clone was observed once. The CDR3 sequence: CASSLWTGASYEQYF. The CDR3 bases are TGTGCCAGCAGCCTGTGGACAGGGGCCTCCTACGAGCAGTACTTC. The V call is TRBV5-4, the J call TRBJ2-7, with 9 positions matching TRBD1. Germline loops: CDR1 SGHNT, CDR2 YYREEE (reference sequence). J was trimmed by 0 bases and V by 4 bases; bases with no gene match: 5. This CDR3 contains 15 residues.